The 3 T cell receptor beta chains below come from one sample, sequenced in a study of blood T cell repertoires in COVID-19. TCRdb's copy holds only in-frame clones and misses some; the assay was immunoSEQ multiplex PCR. The table includes 250,000 or so clones, approximately 83% detected once. Material: PBMCs or T cells enriched from blood (not recorded which). These TCRs come from a man in his fifties who had recovered from COVID-19.

The chain carries TRBV30 and TRBJ1-5, with 7 bases aligning to TRBD1. The CDR3 loop spans 14 amino acids. Germline CDR1 is GTSNPN and CDR2 is SVGIG (reference sequence). Unmatched junction bases numbered 7, after V lost 8 bases and J lost 0 bases. CDR3 sequence: CAQDRANSNQPQHF. Here the CDR3 DNA reads TGTGCCCAAGACAGGGCTAATAGCAATCAGCCCCAGCATTTT.

The chain links TRBV6-5 to TRBJ1-1; D may be TRBD1 (5 bases). Trimming cost V 0 bases and J 6 bases, with 11 bases left between them. CDR3 length equals 14 residues. Germline CDR1 and CDR2: MNHEY and SVGAGI. Here the CDR3 reads CASSYSGGVAEAFF. In DNA, the CDR3 is TGTGCCAGCAGTTACTCGGGGGGGGTGGCTGAAGCTTTCTTT.

The V call is TRBV14, the J call TRBJ1-5; D ambiguous. The CDR3 length is 14 residues. The germline gives CDR1 SGHDN, CDR2 FVKESK. The germline V and J ends were trimmed by 0 bases and 10 bases, with 13 bases remaining between them. DNA of the CDR3: TGTGCCAGCAGCCAAGAAATACCGGGGTCTCCCCAGCATTTT. The encoded protein is CASSQEIPGSPQHF.